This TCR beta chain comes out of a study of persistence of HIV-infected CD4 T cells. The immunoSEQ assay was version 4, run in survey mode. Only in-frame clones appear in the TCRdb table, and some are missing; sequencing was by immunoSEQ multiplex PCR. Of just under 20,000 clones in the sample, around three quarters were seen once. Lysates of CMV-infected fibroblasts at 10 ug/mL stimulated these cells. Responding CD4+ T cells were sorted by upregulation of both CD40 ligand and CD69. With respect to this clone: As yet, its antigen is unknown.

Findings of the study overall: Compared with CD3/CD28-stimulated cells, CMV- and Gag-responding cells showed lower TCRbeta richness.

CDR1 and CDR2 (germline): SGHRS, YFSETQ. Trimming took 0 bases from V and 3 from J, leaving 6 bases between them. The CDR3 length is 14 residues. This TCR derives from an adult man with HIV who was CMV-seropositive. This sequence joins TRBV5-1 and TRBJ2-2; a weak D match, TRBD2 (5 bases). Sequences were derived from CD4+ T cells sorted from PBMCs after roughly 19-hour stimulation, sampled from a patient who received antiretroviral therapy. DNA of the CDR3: TGCGCCAGCAGCTTGGAGGGAGACACCGGGGAGCTGTTTTTT. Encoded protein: CASSLEGDTGELFF.